The 27 T cell receptor beta chains in this list originate from one sample, sequenced in a study of T cells after yellow fever vaccination. Using its own MiXCR run on the 5' RACE reads, TCRdb lists one record per CDR3 protein. The repertoire includes about 220,000 distinct CDR3 sequences, 3% to 4% of them detected once, and less than 3.5% sits in the top ten. The sample was CD4+ T cells sorted from PBMCs, taken 10 days after the yellow fever booster vaccination. The receptors derive from a man younger than 30 who received the YFV17D yellow fever vaccine.

This clonotype was picked up many times. The rearrangement joins TRBV20-1 to TRBJ2-5; 8 bases fit TRBD2. Germline CDR1 and CDR2: DFQATT and SNEGSKA (reference sequence). V gave up 5 bases and J gave up 4 bases; unmatched junction bases: 9. CDR3 length: 14 amino acids. CDR3 amino acids: CSAFGAGVGETQYF. The DNA of the CDR3 is TGCAGTGCTTTCGGAGCGGGGGTCGGAGAGACCCAGTACTTC.

This clonotype has a handful of counts. CDR3 in amino acids: CASSQQTEVRSEAFF. For the CDR3, the DNA is TGCGCCAGCAGCCAGCAGACAGAAGTACGTTCTGAAGCTTTCTTT. V usage is TRBV4-3 and J usage is TRBJ1-1; tentatively, D is TRBD1 (5 bases). The germline gives CDR1 LGHNA, CDR2 YSLEER. The germline V and J ends were trimmed by 3 bases and 6 bases, with 17 bases remaining between them. The CDR3 runs to 15 residues.

This clonotype turned up a few times. The chain combines TRBV11-1 with TRBJ2-3; 7 bases line up with TRBD2. Trimming at V came to 5 bases and at J to 5 bases, leaving 7 bases not matched to a gene. Germline V gene sequence: CDR1 SGHAT, CDR2 FQDESV (reference sequence). CDR3 length: 14 amino acids. The CDR3 sequence: CASSRGVLGDTQYF. CDR3 in DNA: TGTGCCAGCAGCCGGGGGGTGCTTGGAGATACGCAGTATTTT.

This clonotype was picked up many times. The chain employs TRBV4-2 and TRBJ2-7; TRBD2 might be the D (5 bases). Per the germline V gene, CDR1 is LGHNA and CDR2 is YNFKEQ. The ends were cut back, 0 bases at V and 2 bases at J, with 11 bases in the middle. This CDR3 has 15 amino acids. In DNA form, the CDR3 reads TGTGCCAGCAGCCAAGATCGGGGTCTAACCTACGAGCAGTACTTC. Translated, it gives CASSQDRGLTYEQYF.

This clonotype came up many times. The chain is built from TRBV12-5 and TRBJ2-5; D is uncertain. The CDR3 is 13 amino acids. V lost 4 bases and J lost 5, with 11 bases in between. The germline V gene has CDR1 LGHNT and CDR2 FRNRAP. CDR3 bases: TGTGCTAGTGGTTCCTGGACGACGGAGACCCAGTACTTC. It is translated as CASGSWTTETQYF.

This clonotype occurred many times. V is TRBV4-3 and J is TRBJ2-7, with 7 bases matching TRBD1. With V trimmed by 0 bases and J by 7 bases, 9 bases remained unmatched. The CDR3 spans 15 residues. The germline V gene has CDR1 LGHNA and CDR2 YSLEER. CDR3 protein: CASSQDTGVKMEQYF. CDR3 DNA: TGCGCCAGCAGCCAAGATACAGGGGTAAAAATGGAGCAGTACTTC.

This clonotype showed up just a few times. The J gene is TRBJ2-5, the V gene TRBV5-1; no clear D. CDR1 is SGHRS, CDR2 YFSETQ, per germline. V lost 4 bases, J lost 2 bases, and 15 bases lay in between. The CDR3 is made up of 15 amino acids. The CDR3 coding sequence is TGCGCCAGCAGCGTGGTTGGTGTGCGTCAAGAGACCCAGTACTTC. It codes for CASSVVGVRQETQYF.

This clonotype was seen only a few times. V is TRBV4-2 and J is TRBJ1-2; D unresolved. CDR1 and CDR2 from the germline V gene are LGHNA and YNFKEQ. There are 13 residues in the CDR3. Trimming took off 3 bases at V and 4 bases at J, with 9 bases between the two ends. The CDR3 loop is CASSHRDGYGYTF. As DNA, the CDR3 is TGTGCCAGCAGCCACCGGGATGGCTATGGCTACACCTTC.

This clonotype has ten or more counts. This chain connects TRBV4-1 to TRBJ1-2, with 8 positions matching TRBD1. Germline loops: CDR1 MGHRA, CDR2 YSYEKL. The CDR3 has 16 residues. V lost 1 base to trimming and J lost 6 bases; unmatched junction nucleotides: 10. The DNA of the CDR3 is TGCGCCAGCAGCCAAGGCTTAGGACAGGGTCTAAATGGCTACACCTTC. It specifies CASSQGLGQGLNGYTF.

The chain links TRBV25-1 to TRBJ1-1; a possible D gene is TRBD1 (6 bases). CDR1 MGHDK and CDR2 SYGVNS come from the germline V gene. The V and J ends lost 11 bases and 1 base respectively, with 8 bases between them. The CDR3 spans 11 residues. The CDR3 bases are TGTGCCGCCAGGGGGAACACTGAAGCTTTCTTT. Its protein is CAARGNTEAFF.

The V call is TRBV6-5, the J call TRBJ2-3; D is uncertain. Germline V gene data show CDR1 as MNHEY and CDR2 as SVGAGI. This CDR3 is 13 amino acids long. V was clipped by 6 bases and J by 3 bases, with 10 bases between them. The CDR3 nucleotides read TGTGCCAGCAGGAGAGACCCGACAGATACGCAGTATTTT. It encodes CASRRDPTDTQYF.

This clonotype was seen repeatedly, ten times or more. The rearrangement links TRBV29-1 to TRBJ2-3, with 9 nucleotides matching TRBD1. This CDR3 is 14 amino acids long. The V segment lost 8 bases and the J segment 1 base; nucleotides outside the gene matches: 7. CDR1 SQVTM and CDR2 ANQGSEA come from the germline V gene. The CDR3 loop is CSLSTGGGTDTQYF. In nucleotides, the CDR3 is TGCAGCTTATCTACAGGGGGCGGCACAGATACGCAGTATTTT.

This clonotype was seen a few times. The CDR3 bases are TGTGCCAGTAGTATTCGGTCAGGGACGGGTCAGCCCCAGCATTTT. Translation gives CASSIRSGTGQPQHF. The chain has TRBV19 and TRBJ1-5; D might be TRBD1 (5 bases). CDR3 size: 15 residues. The V gene's germline CDR1 is LNHDA and CDR2 SQIVND (reference sequence). The V end lost 3 bases, the J end lost 6 bases, and 15 bases lay between the germline ends.

This clonotype appeared many times. The rearrangement links TRBV29-1 to TRBJ1-2; 9 bases are a match to TRBD1. CDR1 is SQVTM, CDR2 ANQGSEA, per germline. The CDR3 spans 14 residues. The junction had 9 bases not matched to a gene; V was cut back by 2 bases and J by 8 bases. The CDR3 reads CSVESGTGSRGYTF. In DNA form, the CDR3 reads TGCAGCGTTGAATCGGGGACAGGGTCGAGGGGCTACACCTTC.

The genes are TRBV29-1 and TRBJ2-7; D not resolved. CDR3 length equals 11 residues. Trimming removed 7 bases at V and 3 bases at J, with 10 bases between. Looked up from germline, CDR1 is SQVTM and CDR2 is ANQGSEA. CDR3 protein: CSASTRYEQYV. The CDR3 coding sequence is TGCAGCGCTTCGACCCGCTACGAGCAGTACGTC.

This clonotype has ten or more counts. The chain uses TRBV7-6 and TRBJ2-1; 11 positions agree with TRBD2. Trimming took 2 bases from V and 15 from J; bases not matched to a gene: 15. This CDR3 has 16 amino acids. Germline values: CDR1 SGHVS, CDR2 FNYEAQ. The DNA for the CDR3 is TGTGCCAGCAGCTTACTCCAGGGTAGCGGGGGGGGGATGGCGTTCTTC. It translates to CASSLLQGSGGGMAFF.

This clonotype occurred many times. V usage is TRBV4-3 and J usage is TRBJ1-6, with 8 positions matching TRBD1. V trimming: 0 bases; J trimming: 8 bases; junction bases outside the gene matches: 6. Germline V gives CDR1 LGHNA, CDR2 YSLEER. CDR3 length: 16 residues. CDR3 amino acids: CASSQDRTGYYSPLHF. In DNA, the CDR3 is TGCGCCAGCAGCCAAGATCGGACAGGGTATTATTCACCCCTCCACTTT.

The J gene is TRBJ2-3, the V gene TRBV5-4; TRBD2 agrees at 10 bases. V was pared by 4 bases and J by 7 bases, with 15 bases of the junction left unmatched. CDR1 is SGHNT and CDR2 is YYREEE in the germline V gene (reference sequence). The CDR3 has 17 residues. The CDR3: CASSRNRQRGGINTQYF. The CDR3 bases are TGTGCCAGCAGCCGTAATCGCCAGCGGGGGGGTATAAATACGCAGTATTTT.

In its sample, this clonotype was seen many times. V usage is TRBV5-4 and J usage is TRBJ2-1; TRBD1 might be the D (6 bases). Germline V gene sequence: CDR1 SGHNT, CDR2 YYREEE (reference sequence). The CDR3 consists of 14 residues. The ends were cut back, 0 bases at V and 9 bases at J, with 13 bases in the middle. The CDR3, as DNA: TGTGCCAGCAGCTTGGCAGGGGAGTGGGGTGAGCAGTTCTTC. It codes for CASSLAGEWGEQFF.

This clonotype was seen ten or more times. This chain connects TRBV5-6 to TRBJ2-1, with 7 bases lining up with TRBD1. CDR3 size: 12 residues. From germline, CDR1 is SGHDT and CDR2 YYEEEE. With V trimmed by 1 base and J by 9 bases, 1 base remained unmatched. Written as DNA, the CDR3 is TGTGCCAGCAGCTTGAGGGGGCGTGAGCAGTTCTTC. Protein product: CASSLRGREQFF.

J is TRBJ2-3 and V is TRBV20-1, with TRBD2 matching over 14 bases. The CDR3 spans 15 residues. Trimming cost V 3 bases and J 1 base; bases outside gene matches: 0. Germline-derived CDR1 and CDR2 are DFQATT and SNEGSKA (reference sequence). The CDR3 bases are TGCAGTGCTAGGGGACTAGCGGGGGGCACAGATACGCAGTATTTT. It translates to CSARGLAGGTDTQYF.

This clonotype was seen many times. The genes are TRBV6-2 or TRBV6-3 and TRBJ2-7, with 7 bases identical to TRBD1. This CDR3 region has 13 residues. The ends lost 6 bases at V and 1 base at J; junction bases unmatched: 3. Germline values: CDR1 MNHEY, CDR2 SVGEGT. The CDR3 DNA is TGTGCCAGCAGACAGGGGCGTTCCTACGAGCAGTACGTC. Translated, it gives CASRQGRSYEQYV.

The V and J genes are TRBV6-5 and TRBJ2-1; 7 bases are a match to TRBD2. CDR3 length: 16 residues. V lost 5 bases, J lost 0 bases, and 7 bases stayed unmatched. Germline CDR1 reads MNHEY; CDR2 reads SVGAGI. CDR3 amino acids: CASSATAGSSYNEQFF. The DNA for the CDR3 is TGTGCCAGCAGTGCGACAGCGGGGAGCTCCTACAATGAGCAGTTCTTC.

The chain is built from TRBV27 and TRBJ1-3; weak D call: TRBD1 (6 bases). Trimming cost V 3 bases and J 0 bases, with 12 bases left between them. Looked up from germline, CDR1 is MNHEY and CDR2 is SMNVEV (reference sequence). The CDR3 has 16 residues. The CDR3 region has the DNA TGTGCCAGCAGTTTTAACAGGGCGAACTCTGGAAACACCATATATTTT. Amino acids: CASSFNRANSGNTIYF.

This clonotype was counted only a few times. The chain employs TRBV12-3 or TRBV12-4 and TRBJ1-1; 8 bases align to TRBD1. The ends lost 6 bases at V and 6 bases at J; junction bases unmatched: 15. The CDR3 length is 16 residues. The CDR3 sequence is CASSSTIGQGRSEAFF. The CDR3 nucleotides read TGTGCCAGCAGCTCCACTATCGGACAGGGTCGCTCTGAAGCTTTCTTT.

The table lists this clonotype with a few counts. The CDR3 nucleotides read TGTGCCAGCACCCAGGGGGGGGAGGGCAACACTGAAGCTTTCTTT. Its protein is CASTQGGEGNTEAFF. The genes are TRBV6-5 and TRBJ1-1, with 7 bases that match TRBD1. Germline V gene sequence: CDR1 MNHEY, CDR2 SVGAGI. The CDR3 runs to 15 residues. V lost 7 bases, J lost 2 bases, and 10 bases stayed unmatched.

This clonotype occurred a few times. The chain links TRBV28 to TRBJ2-1, with D perhaps assigned TRBD1 or TRBD2 (5 bases each). The CDR3 is 16 residues long. CDR1 and CDR2 (germline): MDHEN, SYDVKM. V lost 5 bases and J lost 0, with 14 bases in between. CDR3 nucleotides: TGTGCCAGCAGTGCTTTAGGGACGGCCTCCTACAATGAGCAGTTCTTC. Encoded protein: CASSALGTASYNEQFF.